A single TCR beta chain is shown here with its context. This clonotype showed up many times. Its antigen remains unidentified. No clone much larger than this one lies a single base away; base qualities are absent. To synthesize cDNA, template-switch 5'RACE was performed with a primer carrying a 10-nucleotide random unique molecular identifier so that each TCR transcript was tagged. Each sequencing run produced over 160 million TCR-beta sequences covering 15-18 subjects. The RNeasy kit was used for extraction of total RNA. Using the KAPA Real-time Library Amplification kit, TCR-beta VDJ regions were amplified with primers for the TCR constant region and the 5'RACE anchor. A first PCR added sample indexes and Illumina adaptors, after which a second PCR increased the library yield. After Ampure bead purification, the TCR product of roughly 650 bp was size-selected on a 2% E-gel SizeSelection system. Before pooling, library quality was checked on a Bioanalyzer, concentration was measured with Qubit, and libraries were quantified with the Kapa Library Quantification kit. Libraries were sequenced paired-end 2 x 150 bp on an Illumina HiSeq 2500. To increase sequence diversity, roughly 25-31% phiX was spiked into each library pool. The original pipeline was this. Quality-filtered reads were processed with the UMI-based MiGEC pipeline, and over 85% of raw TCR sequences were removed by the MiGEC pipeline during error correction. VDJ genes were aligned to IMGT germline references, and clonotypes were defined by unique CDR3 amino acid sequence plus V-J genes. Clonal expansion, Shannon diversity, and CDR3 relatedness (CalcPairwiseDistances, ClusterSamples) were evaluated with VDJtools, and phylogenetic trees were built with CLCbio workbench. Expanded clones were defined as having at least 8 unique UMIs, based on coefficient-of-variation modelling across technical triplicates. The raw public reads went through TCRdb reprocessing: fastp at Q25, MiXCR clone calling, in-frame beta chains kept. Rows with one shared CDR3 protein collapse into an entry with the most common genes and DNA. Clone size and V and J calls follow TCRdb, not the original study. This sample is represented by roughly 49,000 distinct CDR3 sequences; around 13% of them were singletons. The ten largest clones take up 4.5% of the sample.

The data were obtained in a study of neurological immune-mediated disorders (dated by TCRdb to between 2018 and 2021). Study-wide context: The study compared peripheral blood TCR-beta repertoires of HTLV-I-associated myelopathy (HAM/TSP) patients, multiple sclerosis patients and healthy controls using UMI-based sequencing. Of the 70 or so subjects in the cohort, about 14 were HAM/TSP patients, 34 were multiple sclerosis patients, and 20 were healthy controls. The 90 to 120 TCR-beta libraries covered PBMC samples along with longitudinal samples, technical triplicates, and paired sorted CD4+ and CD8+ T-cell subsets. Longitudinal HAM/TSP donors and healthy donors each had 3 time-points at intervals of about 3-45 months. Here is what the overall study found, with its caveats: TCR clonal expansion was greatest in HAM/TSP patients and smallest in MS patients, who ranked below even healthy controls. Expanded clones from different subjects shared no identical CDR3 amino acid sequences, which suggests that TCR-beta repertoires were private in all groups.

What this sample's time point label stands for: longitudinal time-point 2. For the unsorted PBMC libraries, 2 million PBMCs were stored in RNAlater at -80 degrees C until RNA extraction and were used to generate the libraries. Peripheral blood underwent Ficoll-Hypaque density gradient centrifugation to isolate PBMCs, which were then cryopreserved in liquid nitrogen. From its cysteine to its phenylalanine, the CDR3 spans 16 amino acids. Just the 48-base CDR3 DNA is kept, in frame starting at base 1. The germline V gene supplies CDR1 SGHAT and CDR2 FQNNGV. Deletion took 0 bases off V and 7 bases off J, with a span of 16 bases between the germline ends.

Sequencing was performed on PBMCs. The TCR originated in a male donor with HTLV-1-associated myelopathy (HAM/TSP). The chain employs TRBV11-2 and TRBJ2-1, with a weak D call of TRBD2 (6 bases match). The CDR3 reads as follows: CASSLDRGTLGNEQFF. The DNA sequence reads TGTGCCAGCAGCTTAGATCGCGGGACCCTGGGAAATGAGCAGTTCTTC. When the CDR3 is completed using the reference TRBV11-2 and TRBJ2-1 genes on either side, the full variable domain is EAGVAQSPRYKIIEKRQSVAFWCNPISGHATLYWYQQILGQGPKLLIQFQNNGVVDDSQLPKDRFSAERLKGVDSTLKIQPAKLEDSAVYLCASSLDRGTLGNEQFFGPGTRLTVL.